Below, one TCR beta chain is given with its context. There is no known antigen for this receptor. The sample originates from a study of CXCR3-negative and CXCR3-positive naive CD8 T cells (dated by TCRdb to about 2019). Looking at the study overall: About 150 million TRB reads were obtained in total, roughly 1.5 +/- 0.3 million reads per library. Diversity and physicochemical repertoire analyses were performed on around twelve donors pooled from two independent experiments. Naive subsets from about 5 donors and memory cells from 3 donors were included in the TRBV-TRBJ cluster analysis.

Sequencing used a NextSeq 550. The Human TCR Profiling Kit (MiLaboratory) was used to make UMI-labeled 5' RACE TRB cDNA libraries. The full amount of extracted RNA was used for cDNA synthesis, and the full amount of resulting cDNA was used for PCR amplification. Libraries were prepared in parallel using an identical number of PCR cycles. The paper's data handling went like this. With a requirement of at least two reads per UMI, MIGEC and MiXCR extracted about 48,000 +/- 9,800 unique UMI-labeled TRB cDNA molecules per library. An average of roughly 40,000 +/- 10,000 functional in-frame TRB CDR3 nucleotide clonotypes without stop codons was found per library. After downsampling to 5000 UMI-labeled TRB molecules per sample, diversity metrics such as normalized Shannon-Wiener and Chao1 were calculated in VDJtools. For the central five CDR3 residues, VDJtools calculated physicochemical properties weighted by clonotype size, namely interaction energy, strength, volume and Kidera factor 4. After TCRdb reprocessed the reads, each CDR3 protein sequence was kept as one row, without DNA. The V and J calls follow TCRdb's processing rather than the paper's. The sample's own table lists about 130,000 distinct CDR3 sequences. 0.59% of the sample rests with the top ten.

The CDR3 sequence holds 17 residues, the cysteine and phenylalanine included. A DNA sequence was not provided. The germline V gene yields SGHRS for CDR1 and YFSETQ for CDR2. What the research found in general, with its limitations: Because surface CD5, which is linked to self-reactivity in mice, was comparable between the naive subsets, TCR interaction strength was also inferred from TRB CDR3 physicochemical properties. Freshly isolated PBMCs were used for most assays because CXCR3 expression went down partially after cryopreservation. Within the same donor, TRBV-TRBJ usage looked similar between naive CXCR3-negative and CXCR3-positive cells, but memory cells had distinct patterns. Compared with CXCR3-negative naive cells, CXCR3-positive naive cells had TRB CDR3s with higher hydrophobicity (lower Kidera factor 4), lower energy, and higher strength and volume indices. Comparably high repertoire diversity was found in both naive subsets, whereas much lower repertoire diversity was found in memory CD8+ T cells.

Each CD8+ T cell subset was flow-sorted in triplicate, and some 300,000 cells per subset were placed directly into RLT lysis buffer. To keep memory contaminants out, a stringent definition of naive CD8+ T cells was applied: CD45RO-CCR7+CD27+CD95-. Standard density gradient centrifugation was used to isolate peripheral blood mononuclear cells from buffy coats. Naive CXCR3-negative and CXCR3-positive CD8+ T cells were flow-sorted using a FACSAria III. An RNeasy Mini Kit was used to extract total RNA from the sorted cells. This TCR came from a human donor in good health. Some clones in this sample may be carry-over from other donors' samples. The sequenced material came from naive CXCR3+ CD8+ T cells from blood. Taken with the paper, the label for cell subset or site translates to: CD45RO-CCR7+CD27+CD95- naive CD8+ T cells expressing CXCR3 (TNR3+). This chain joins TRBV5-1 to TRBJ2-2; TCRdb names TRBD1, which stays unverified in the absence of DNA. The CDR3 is CASSALPGTGVDGELFF.